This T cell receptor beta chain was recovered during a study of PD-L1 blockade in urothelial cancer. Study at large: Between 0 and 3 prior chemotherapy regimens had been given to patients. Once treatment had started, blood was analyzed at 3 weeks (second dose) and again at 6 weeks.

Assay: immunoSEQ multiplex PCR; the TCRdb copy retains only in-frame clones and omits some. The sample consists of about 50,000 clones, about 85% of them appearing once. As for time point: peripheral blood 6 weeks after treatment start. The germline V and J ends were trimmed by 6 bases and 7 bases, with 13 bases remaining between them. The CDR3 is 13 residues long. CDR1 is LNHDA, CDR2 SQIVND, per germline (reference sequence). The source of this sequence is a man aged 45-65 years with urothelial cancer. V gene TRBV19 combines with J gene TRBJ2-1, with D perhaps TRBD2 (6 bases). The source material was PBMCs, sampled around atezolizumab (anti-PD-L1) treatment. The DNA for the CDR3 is TGTGCCAGTAGGAAGGGACTTGCTAATGAGCAGTTCTTC. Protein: CASRKGLANEQFF.